The 22 T cell receptor beta chains given below trace back to one sample, sequenced in a study of T cells after yellow fever vaccination (dated by TCRdb to about 2019). The receptor library was made with 5' RACE. Sequencing used an Illumina HiSeq 2500. TCRdb reworked the public reads: Q25 trimming with fastp, MiXCR clone assembly, productive beta chains retained. Each entry merges the rows of one CDR3 protein and shows their most common DNA and genes. Here the sample has hundreds of thousands of distinct CDR3 sequences; over 8% occur a single time. The ten largest clones capture over 15% of the sample. What the treatment or condition label conveys for this sample: live attenuated yellow fever vaccine strain. This specimen consisted of PBMCs, obtained on the day of the first yellow fever vaccination. The receptors derive from a man between 18 and 35 years old who received the YFV17D yellow fever vaccine.

This clonotype has more than one count but fewer than ten. This chain's CDR3 is CASSIGAEQFF. Here the CDR3 DNA reads TGTGCCAGTAGTATTGGGGCCGAGCAGTTCTTC. V is TRBV19 and J is TRBJ2-1, with D possibly matching TRBD1 (5 bases). Germline lookup yields CDR1 LNHDA and CDR2 SQIVND (reference sequence). The germline V and J ends were trimmed by 3 bases and 10 bases, with 7 bases remaining between them. CDR3 length: 11 amino acids.

This clonotype was counted many times. The chain combines TRBV24-1 with TRBJ2-3; 7 bases agree with TRBD2. This CDR3 has 15 amino acids. The germline CDR1 and CDR2 sequences are KGHDR and SFDVKD. The J segment lost 0 bases and the V segment lost 6 bases, leaving 5 bases of the junction unmatched. The CDR3 bases are TGTGCCACCAGTCGGGAGGCGGGAAGCACAGATACGCAGTATTTT. Translated: CATSREAGSTDTQYF.

This clonotype showed up many times. J is TRBJ2-1 and V is TRBV7-9; the D gene is possibly TRBD1 (7 bases). There are 12 residues in the CDR3. Germline V lookup: CDR1 SEHNR, CDR2 FQNEAQ (reference sequence). Trimming stripped 7 bases from V and 9 bases from J, with 13 bases between. The CDR3: CASILEGAEQFF. The CDR3 coding sequence is TGTGCCAGCATACTGGAGGGGGCTGAGCAGTTCTTC.

This clonotype was seen ten or more times. The J gene is TRBJ1-5, the V gene TRBV7-9; D unresolved. The CDR3 runs 13 residues. The germline V and J ends were trimmed by 4 bases and 0 bases, with 4 bases remaining between them. Germline V gives CDR1 SEHNR, CDR2 FQNEAQ (reference sequence). The CDR3 DNA is TGTGCCAGCAGCTCGTATAGCAATCAGCCCCAGCATTTT. Amino acids: CASSSYSNQPQHF.

The chain joins TRBV4-1 to TRBJ2-2; 11 bases are a match to TRBD2. Looked up from germline, CDR1 is MGHRA and CDR2 is YSYEKL. Losses at the gene ends were 1 base for V and 2 bases for J; bases not matched to a gene: 3. This CDR3 has 17 residues. CDR3 amino acids: CASSQALAGGNTGELFF. As DNA, the CDR3 is TGCGCCAGCAGCCAAGCCCTAGCGGGGGGAAACACCGGGGAGCTGTTTTTT.

This chain links TRBV2 with TRBJ2-2, with D tentatively TRBD2 (6 bases). Germline V gene sequence: CDR1 SNHLY, CDR2 FYNNEI. Trimming removed 6 bases from V and 5 bases from J, with 10 bases in between. The CDR3 length is 13 residues. The CDR3 is CASRSRGTGELFF. The CDR3 DNA reads TGTGCCAGCAGGAGTCGGGGGACCGGGGAGCTGTTTTTT. Variable domain in full (rest from reference TRBV2 and TRBJ2-2): EPEVTQTPSHQVTQMGQEVILRCVPISNHLYFYWYRQILGQKVEFLVSFYNNEISEKSEIFDDQFSVERPDGSNFTLKIRSTKLEDSAMYFCASRSRGTGELFFGEGSRLTVL.

In this sample, this clonotype turned up many times. This chain connects TRBV4-2 to TRBJ2-5, with D unclear. Germline V gene lookup returns CDR1 LGHNA and CDR2 YNFKEQ. This CDR3 has 13 amino acids. Trimming took off 0 bases at V and 5 bases at J, with 7 bases between the two ends. The chain's CDR3 is CASSQDPRETQYF. CDR3 bases: TGTGCCAGCAGCCAAGATCCGAGGGAGACCCAGTACTTC.

This clonotype came up many times. The rearrangement joins TRBV7-9 to TRBJ2-1; D not resolved. V was trimmed by 2 bases and J by 9 bases, leaving 14 bases between them. Germline values: CDR1 SEHNR, CDR2 FQNEAQ (reference sequence). This CDR3 has 14 amino acids. The CDR3 is CASSLNPRLSEQFF. CDR3 sequence (DNA): TGTGCCAGCAGCTTAAATCCGCGGCTCAGTGAGCAGTTCTTC.

DNA of the CDR3: TGCAGCGCCCGGTATGGGGGACAGGGGGCATACGAGCAGTACTTC. Protein sequence: CSARYGGQGAYEQYF. J is TRBJ2-7 and V is TRBV29-1; 12 nucleotides align to TRBD1. This CDR3 is built from 15 residues. The V gene's germline CDR1 is SQVTM and CDR2 ANQGSEA. With V trimmed by 7 bases and J by 4 bases, 11 bases remained unmatched.

The chain is built from TRBV12-3 or TRBV12-4 and TRBJ2-2, with D possibly matching TRBD1 (7 bases). Trimming removed 10 bases from V and 5 bases from J, with 14 bases in between. The CDR3 has 13 residues. For the CDR3, the DNA is TGTGCCAACGGCAGGGGGAGGACCGGGGAGCTGTTTTTT. Translated: CANGRGRTGELFF.

In its sample, this clonotype was seen a few times. The chain has TRBV15 and TRBJ2-2, with a tentative D call TRBD1 (5 bases). Germline CDR1 and CDR2: LNHNV and YYDKDF (reference sequence). This CDR3 comprises 15 residues. V was pared by 1 base and J by 3 bases, with 9 bases between. In DNA form, the CDR3 reads TGTGCCACCAGCAGAGCCAGGGTGGACACCGGGGAGCTGTTTTTT. Translating gives CATSRARVDTGELFF.

The table lists this clonotype with a few counts. V and J are TRBV12-3 or TRBV12-4 and TRBJ2-4, with 9 bases fitting TRBD2. The CDR3 loop spans 12 amino acids. V was pared by 6 bases and J by 11 bases, with 5 bases of the junction left unmatched. CDR3 nucleotides: TGTGCCAGCAGCCCGGGACTAGCTGTTCAGTACTTC. Its protein is CASSPGLAVQYF.

This chain links TRBV5-1 with TRBJ2-5; D gene uncertain. CDR3 size: 14 residues. Deletions cut 1 base from V and 4 bases from J, with 11 bases between. The germline V gene encodes CDR1 SGHRS and CDR2 YFSETQ. The CDR3 DNA reads TGCGCCAGCAGCTTGAGGTCCGACGGAGAGACCCAGTACTTC. It translates to CASSLRSDGETQYF. Drawing the rest from reference TRBV5-1 and TRBJ2-5, the complete variable domain is KAGVTQTPRYLIKTRGQQVTLSCSPISGHRSVSWYQQTPGQGLQFLFEYFSETQRNKGNFPGRFSGRQFSNSRSEMNVSTLELGDSALYLCASSLRSDGETQYFGPGTRLLVL.

This clonotype was detected a few times. The chain combines TRBV4-2 with TRBJ2-5; D is unresolved. The CDR3 has 13 amino acids. From germline, CDR1 is LGHNA and CDR2 YNFKEQ. V was cut by 1 base and J by 5 bases, with 8 bases left in between. CDR3: CASSQGFGETQYF. CDR3 bases: TGTGCCAGCAGCCAAGGATTTGGTGAGACCCAGTACTTC.

The genes are TRBV20-1 and TRBJ2-2, with D uncertain. Between the trimmed V and J ends, which lost 1 base and 3 bases, there was a span of 15 bases. CDR1 and CDR2 (germline): DFQATT, SNEGSKA (reference sequence). This CDR3 comprises 16 residues. The CDR3 loop reads CSARGLGLGDTGELFF. DNA for the CDR3: TGCAGTGCTAGAGGGCTAGGGCTTGGGGACACCGGGGAGCTGTTTTTT.

The chain combines TRBV6-1 with TRBJ1-5; D might be TRBD1 (5 bases). Germline CDR1 reads MNHNS; CDR2 reads SASEGT. The CDR3 contains 18 residues. V lost 6 bases to trimming and J lost 2 bases, with 23 bases between them. The CDR3 bases are TGTGCCAGCAGCTCAAGCGGGGCAGGGAAGCGAGGCAATCAGCCCCAGCATTTT. Translated: CASSSSGAGKRGNQPQHF.

This clonotype has a handful of counts. The chain couples TRBV5-1 to TRBJ2-7; the match to TRBD1 covers 8 bases. The CDR3 extends over 15 amino acids. CDR1 is SGHRS, CDR2 YFSETQ, per germline. Losses at the gene ends were 4 bases for V and 5 bases for J; bases not matched to a gene: 11. The CDR3 sequence is CASSLRTGPRDEQYF. The DNA of the CDR3 is TGCGCCAGCAGCCTCCGGACAGGGCCCCGGGACGAGCAGTACTTC.

The V call is TRBV5-5, the J call TRBJ2-2; D is perhaps TRBD1 (6 bases). Germline CDR1 and CDR2: SGHKS and YYEKEE (reference sequence). The CDR3 extends over 13 amino acids. V was pared by 0 bases and J by 6 bases, with 6 bases between. The CDR3 nucleotides read TGTGCCAGCAGCTTGGAGGGGGCCGGGGAGCTGTTTTTT. Its protein product is CASSLEGAGELFF.

The V and J genes are TRBV19 and TRBJ2-5, with TRBD1 as a possible D gene (6 bases). The CDR3 is made up of 14 amino acids. Germline CDR1 LNHDA, CDR2 SQIVND (reference sequence). Trimming cost V 5 bases and J 7 bases, with 17 bases left between them. The CDR3 sequence: CASSSGTFGWTQYF. The CDR3 DNA is TGTGCCAGTAGTTCTGGGACATTCGGCTGGACCCAGTACTTC.

The J gene is TRBJ2-1, the V gene TRBV5-1, with a tentative D call TRBD2 (6 bases). Trimming removed 3 bases from V and 7 bases from J, with 11 bases in between. The CDR3 contains 13 residues. The germline CDR1 and CDR2 sequences are SGHRS and YFSETQ. The CDR3 sequence is CASSSDYRNEQFF. The DNA of the CDR3 is TGCGCCAGCAGCTCGGACTACAGGAATGAGCAGTTCTTC.

This sequence joins TRBV20-1 and TRBJ2-2, with D possibly being TRBD1 or TRBD2 (5 bases each). The CDR3 is made up of 18 amino acids. Germline lookup yields CDR1 DFQATT and CDR2 SNEGSKA (reference sequence). The V end was cut by 0 bases, the J end by 4 bases, with 21 bases between. Written as DNA, the CDR3 is TGCAGTGCTAGAGATCATCGGGGCCCCTCGGGGAGCACCGGGGAGCTGTTTTTT. Its translation: CSARDHRGPSGSTGELFF.

The chain links TRBV12-3 or TRBV12-4 to TRBJ1-5; 8 bases line up with TRBD1. The CDR3 length is 14 residues. V lost 6 bases and J lost 7; bases outside the gene matches: 8. The CDR3 region has the DNA TGTGCCAGCAGCCGGCGGACAGGGCTACAGCCCCAGCATTTT. The encoded protein is CASSRRTGLQPQHF.